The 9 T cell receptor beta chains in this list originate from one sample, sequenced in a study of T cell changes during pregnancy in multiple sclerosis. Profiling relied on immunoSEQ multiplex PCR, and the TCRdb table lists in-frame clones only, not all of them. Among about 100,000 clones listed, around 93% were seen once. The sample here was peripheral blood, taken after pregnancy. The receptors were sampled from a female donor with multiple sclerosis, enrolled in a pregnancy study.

In DNA, the CDR3 is TGCGCCAGCAGCCAAGATGGCGGTCGCTCCTACGAGCAGTACTTC. Encoded protein: CASSQDGGRSYEQYF. The chain links TRBV4-3 to TRBJ2-7; D is ambiguous. The V and J ends lost 0 bases and 0 bases respectively, with 9 bases between them. The CDR3 runs to 15 residues. Germline values: CDR1 LGHNA, CDR2 YSLEER.

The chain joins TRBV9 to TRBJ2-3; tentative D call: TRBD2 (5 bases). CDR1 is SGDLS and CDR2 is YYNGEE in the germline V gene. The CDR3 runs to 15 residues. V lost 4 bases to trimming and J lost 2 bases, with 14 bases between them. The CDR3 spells CASSTTGVVTDTQYF. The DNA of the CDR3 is TGTGCCAGCAGCACCACCGGGGTAGTCACAGATACGCAGTATTTT.

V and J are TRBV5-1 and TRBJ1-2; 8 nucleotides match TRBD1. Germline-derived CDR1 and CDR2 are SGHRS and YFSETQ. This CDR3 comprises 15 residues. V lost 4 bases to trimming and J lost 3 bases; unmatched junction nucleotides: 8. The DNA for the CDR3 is TGCGCCAGCAGCCCTAAGACAGGGGCTGACTATGGCTACACCTTC. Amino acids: CASSPKTGADYGYTF.

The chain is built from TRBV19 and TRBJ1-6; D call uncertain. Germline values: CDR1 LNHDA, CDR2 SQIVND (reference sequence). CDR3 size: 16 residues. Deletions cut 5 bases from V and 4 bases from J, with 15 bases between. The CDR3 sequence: CASSAWAAPYNSPLHF. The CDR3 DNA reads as TGTGCCAGTAGTGCTTGGGCAGCACCTTATAATTCACCCCTCCACTTT. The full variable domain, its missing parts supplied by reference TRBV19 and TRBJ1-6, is DGGITQSPKYLFRKEGQNVTLSCEQNLNHDAMYWYRQDPGQGLRLIYYSQIVNDFQKGDIAEGYSVSREKKESFPLTVTSAQKNPTAFYLCASSAWAAPYNSPLHFGNGTRLTVT.

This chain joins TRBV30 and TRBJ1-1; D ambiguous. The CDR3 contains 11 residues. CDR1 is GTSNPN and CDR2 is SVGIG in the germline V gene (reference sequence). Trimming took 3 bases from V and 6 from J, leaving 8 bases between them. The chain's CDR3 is CAWSAQSEAFF. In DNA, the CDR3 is TGTGCCTGGAGCGCACAATCTGAAGCTTTCTTT. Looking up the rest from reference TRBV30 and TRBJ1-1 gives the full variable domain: SQTIHQWPATLVQPVGSPLSLECTVEGTSNPNLYWYRQAAGRGLQLLFYSVGIGQISSEVPQNLSASRPQDRQFILSSKKLLLSDSGFYLCAWSAQSEAFFGQGTRLTVV.

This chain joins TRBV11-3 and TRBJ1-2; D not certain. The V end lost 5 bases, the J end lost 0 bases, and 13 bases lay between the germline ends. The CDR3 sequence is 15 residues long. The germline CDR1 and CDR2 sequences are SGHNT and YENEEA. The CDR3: CASSLSDFSNYGYTF. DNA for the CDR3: TGTGCCAGCAGCCTGTCGGACTTCTCTAACTATGGCTACACCTTC.

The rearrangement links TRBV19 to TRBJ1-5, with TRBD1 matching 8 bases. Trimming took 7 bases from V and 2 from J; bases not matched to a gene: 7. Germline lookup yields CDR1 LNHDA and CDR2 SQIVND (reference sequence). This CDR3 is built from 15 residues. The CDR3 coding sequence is TGTGCCAGTACCTTGACAGGGGTTGGCAATCAGCCCCAGCATTTT. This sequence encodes CASTLTGVGNQPQHF. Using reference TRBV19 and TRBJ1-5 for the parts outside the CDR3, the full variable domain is DGGITQSPKYLFRKEGQNVTLSCEQNLNHDAMYWYRQDPGQGLRLIYYSQIVNDFQKGDIAEGYSVSREKKESFPLTVTSAQKNPTAFYLCASTLTGVGNQPQHFGDGTRLSIL.

DNA of the CDR3: TGCGCCAGCAGCTTGGCCGGGTTGGCCGGGGAGCTGTTTTTT. Protein: CASSLAGLAGELFF. This chain links TRBV5-1 with TRBJ2-2; D is unclear. V dropped 0 bases and J dropped 6 bases, with 9 bases sitting between them. Per the germline V gene, CDR1 is SGHRS and CDR2 is YFSETQ. This CDR3 region has 14 residues. Full variable domain (remainder filled in from reference TRBV5-1 and TRBJ2-2): KAGVTQTPRYLIKTRGQQVTLSCSPISGHRSVSWYQQTPGQGLQFLFEYFSETQRNKGNFPGRFSGRQFSNSRSEMNVSTLELGDSALYLCASSLAGLAGELFFGEGSRLTVL.

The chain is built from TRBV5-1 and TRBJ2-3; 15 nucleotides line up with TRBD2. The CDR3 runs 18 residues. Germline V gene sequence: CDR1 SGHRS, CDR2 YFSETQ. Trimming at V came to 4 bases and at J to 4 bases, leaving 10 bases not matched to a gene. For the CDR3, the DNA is TGCGCCAGCAGCCCCGGACTAGCGGGAGGGCCGGGGGCAGATACGCAGTATTTT. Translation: CASSPGLAGGPGADTQYF. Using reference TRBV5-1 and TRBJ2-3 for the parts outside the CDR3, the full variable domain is KAGVTQTPRYLIKTRGQQVTLSCSPISGHRSVSWYQQTPGQGLQFLFEYFSETQRNKGNFPGRFSGRQFSNSRSEMNVSTLELGDSALYLCASSPGLAGGPGADTQYFGPGTRLTVL.